The present entry profiles one T cell receptor beta chain with its context. Clones were read by immunoSEQ multiplex PCR, and TCRdb kept only the in-frame ones, dropping some. The repertoire holds fewer than 350,000 clones, about 90% seen once, with roughly 1.5% in the top ten. The data stem from a study of blood T cell repertoires in COVID-19. Looking at the study overall: Specimens from acute and convalescent COVID-19 originated in the United States, Italy and Spain. PBMCs, B-cell-depleted T cells, or T cells provided the cDNA or gDNA that made up the material.

V shed 5 bases, J shed 3 bases, and the junction held 5 bases outside the gene matches. CDR3 length: 14 residues. Germline V CDR1 and CDR2: SEHNR, FQNEAQ (reference sequence). The sequence was collected from a young woman with acute COVID-19. Sequencing was performed on PBMCs or T cells enriched from blood (not recorded which). V and J are TRBV7-9 and TRBJ2-5, with TRBD2 matching 8 bases. The CDR3 spells CASSEIGGEETQYF. The CDR3 DNA is TGTGCCAGCAGCGAAATCGGGGGGGAAGAGACCCAGTACTTC. Full variable domain (missing parts from reference TRBV7-9 and TRBJ2-5): DTGVSQNPRHKITKRGQNVTFRCDPISEHNRLYWYRQTLGQGPEFLTYFQNEAQLEKSRLLSDRFSAERPKGSFSTLEIQRTEQGDSAMYLCASSEIGGEETQYFGPGTRLLVL.